Shown below are 9 T cell receptor beta chains from a single sample sequenced in a study of cytomegalovirus exposure and HLA in healthy donors. Both 60 Vbeta primers and 13 Jbeta primers went into the PCR. The method was immunoSEQ multiplex PCR; TCRdb's version includes in-frame clones alone and lacks a portion of them. In the table there are some 180,000 clones, over 70% of which are singletons. Sequencing was done on a sample of PBMCs. All receptors derive from a man aged 18-30 years in good health and CMV-seronegative.

V and J are TRBV5-4 and TRBJ1-5, with TRBD1 as a possible D gene (5 bases). This CDR3 contains 14 residues. Germline CDR1 and CDR2: SGHNT and YYREEE (reference sequence). V was trimmed by 0 bases and J by 4 bases, leaving 8 bases between them. The CDR3 sequence: CASSLGGGNQPQHF. The CDR3 region has the DNA TGTGCCAGCAGCTTGGGCGGGGGGAATCAGCCCCAGCATTTT.

The V gene is TRBV11-2, the J gene TRBJ2-3; D is possibly TRBD1 (6 bases). This CDR3 has 16 residues. Germline V gene sequence: CDR1 SGHAT, CDR2 FQNNGV. V lost 4 bases, J lost 0 bases, and 14 bases lay in between. CDR3 in amino acids: CASSSGHLVSTDTQYF. The CDR3 bases are TGTGCCAGCAGCTCGGGACATCTTGTGAGCACAGATACGCAGTATTTT. The variable domain in full, completed from reference TRBV11-2 and TRBJ2-3, reads EAGVAQSPRYKIIEKRQSVAFWCNPISGHATLYWYQQILGQGPKLLIQFQNNGVVDDSQLPKDRFSAERLKGVDSTLKIQPAKLEDSAVYLCASSSGHLVSTDTQYFGPGTRLTVL.

V and J are TRBV9 and TRBJ1-2; D gene uncertain. This CDR3 has 15 residues. V was pared by 3 bases and J by 4 bases, with 16 bases between. Germline loops: CDR1 SGDLS, CDR2 YYNGEE. As DNA, the CDR3 is TGTGCCAGCAGCGCCAGTAACTTGCGGGCCTATGGCTACACCTTC. Translating gives CASSASNLRAYGYTF. Based on the CDR3 plus reference TRBV9 and TRBJ1-2, the full variable domain is DSGVTQTPKHLITATGQRVTLRCSPRSGDLSVYWYQQSLDQGLQFLIQYYNGEERAKGNILERFSAQQFPDLHSELNLSSLELGDSALYFCASSASNLRAYGYTFGSGTRLTVV.

CDR3 residues: CASSDSNSYEQYF. The DNA of the CDR3 is TGTGCCAGCAGTGACAGTAACTCCTACGAGCAGTACTTC. The chain combines TRBV2 with TRBJ2-7; D is ambiguous. The CDR3 totals 13 residues. V was pared by 3 bases and J by 0 bases, with 6 bases between. Germline V gives CDR1 SNHLY, CDR2 FYNNEI. Full variable domain (outside the CDR3, taken from reference TRBV2 and TRBJ2-7): EPEVTQTPSHQVTQMGQEVILRCVPISNHLYFYWYRQILGQKVEFLVSFYNNEISEKSEIFDDQFSVERPDGSNFTLKIRSTKLEDSAMYFCASSDSNSYEQYFGPGTRLTVT.

The chain uses TRBV14 and TRBJ2-5, with D possibly TRBD2 on 5 matching bases. With the DNA end fitting TRBJ2-7 better, the J assignment may be wrong. This CDR3 region has 13 residues. Looked up from germline, CDR1 is SGHDN and CDR2 is FVKESK. The CDR3 nucleotides are TGTGCCAGCAGCCGAGGGCCCGCCTACGAGCAGTACTTC. Translated: CASSRGPAYEQYF.

This clone was found a few times. The CDR3 DNA follows: TGTGCCAGCAGCCCCATGGGGAGACAAAAAGCTTTCTTT. Translating it yields CASSPMGRQKAFF. V gene TRBV7-3 combines with J gene TRBJ1-1; D gene ambiguous. In germline, CDR1 is SGHTA, CDR2 FQGTGA. This CDR3 has 13 residues. Trimming stripped 5 bases from V and 9 bases from J, with 16 bases between. Using reference TRBV7-3 and TRBJ1-1 for the parts outside the CDR3, the full variable domain is GAGVSQTPSNKVTEKGKYVELRCDPISGHTALYWYRQSLGQGPEFLIYFQGTGAADDSGLPNDRFFAVRPEGSVSTLKIQRTERGDSAVYLCASSPMGRQKAFFGQGTRLTVV.

The gene calls are TRBV2 and TRBJ2-7; TRBD1 matches at 12 bases. The CDR3 extends over 13 amino acids. V dropped 6 bases and J dropped 7; count of bases not matched to a gene: 4. Per the germline V gene, CDR1 is SNHLY and CDR2 is FYNNEI. The CDR3 protein is CASRGQGAGEQYF. Written as DNA, the CDR3 is TGTGCCAGCAGGGGACAGGGGGCTGGGGAGCAGTACTTC.

Here the CDR3 DNA reads TGTGCCAAGCGCTCTAATCAGCCCCAGCATTTT. Amino acid sequence: CAKRSNQPQHF. This chain connects TRBV19 to TRBJ1-5, with D unresolved. CDR1 is LNHDA, CDR2 SQIVND, per germline (reference sequence). The CDR3 runs 11 residues. The ends were cut back, 10 bases at V and 4 bases at J, with 8 bases in the middle. Full variable domain (missing parts from reference TRBV19 and TRBJ1-5): DGGITQSPKYLFRKEGQNVTLSCEQNLNHDAMYWYRQDPGQGLRLIYYSQIVNDFQKGDIAEGYSVSREKKESFPLTVTSAQKNPTAFYLCAKRSNQPQHFGDGTRLSIL.

The chain carries TRBV6-6 and TRBJ2-5; tentative D call: TRBD2 (6 bases). The J call is in doubt because the DNA end fits TRBJ2-7 better. The CDR3 is 15 residues long. The V gene's germline CDR1 is MNHNY and CDR2 SVGAGI (reference sequence). In DNA form, the CDR3 reads TGTGCCAGCAGTTATGAGGAGGGGATCGCTTACGAGCAGTACTTC. It codes for CASSYEEGIAYEQYF.